Following are 26 T cell receptor beta chains from one sample sequenced in a study of CD8 T cells in Susac syndrome. RNA, at roughly 0.5 to 1 ug, was reverse transcribed with random hexamers. From the immunoSEQ multiplex PCR reads, TCRdb called clonotypes with MiXCR, one entry per CDR3 protein. The table shows approximately 180,000 distinct CDR3 sequences, with over 75% occurring only once. Sequencing was carried out using CD4+ T cells from PBMCs. These receptor sequences come from a human donor with Susac syndrome.

The CDR3 nucleotides read TGTGCCAGCAGTACCCGCGGGGTCGATGAGCAGTTCTTC. This gives the protein CASSTRGVDEQFF. J is TRBJ2-1 and V is TRBV6-1; a possible D gene is TRBD2 (6 bases). Germline V gene data show CDR1 as MNHNS and CDR2 as SASEGT. The length of the CDR3 is 13 residues. V lost 5 bases and J 8 bases, leaving 13 bases between the germline ends.

This chain connects TRBV5-1 to TRBJ2-6; perhaps TRBD1 as D (6 bases). Germline V gene sequence: CDR1 SGHRS, CDR2 YFSETQ. This CDR3 is 16 amino acids long. Trimming took off 2 bases at V and 0 bases at J, with 9 bases between the two ends. The CDR3 nucleotides are TGCGCCAGCAGCTTAACAGGGTCCTCTGGGGCCAACGTCCTGACTTTC. Amino acid sequence: CASSLTGSSGANVLTF.

This chain connects TRBV23-1 to TRBJ1-3; D not certain. TRBV23-1 is reported as an ORF; its role is uncertain. The CDR3 is 16 residues long. The germline V and J ends were trimmed by 7 bases and 1 base, with 17 bases remaining between them. This CDR3 is CASTGVRIVSGNTIYF. In nucleotides, the CDR3 is TGCGCCAGCACAGGCGTAAGAATCGTTTCTGGAAACACCATATATTTT.

This clonotype turned up a few times. In DNA form, the CDR3 reads TGTGCCAGCAGCCTCCTCGGCGGGGCCAGCTACTTC. Its protein is CASSLLGGASYF. The genes are TRBV3-1 and TRBJ2-5; weak D call: TRBD2 (6 bases). The CDR3 is 12 amino acids. Trimming took off 4 bases at V and 14 bases at J, with 17 bases between the two ends. The V gene's germline CDR1 is LGHDT and CDR2 YNNKEL (reference sequence).

This chain uses TRBV5-1 with TRBJ2-1; 9 bases map to TRBD1. The J segment lost 3 bases and the V segment lost 0 bases, leaving 7 bases of the junction unmatched. The V gene's germline CDR1 is SGHRS and CDR2 YFSETQ. This CDR3 contains 17 residues. The CDR3 DNA reads as TGCGCCAGCAGCTTGGTCAGGGGACAGGGAGTCTACAATGAGCAGTTCTTC. It yields the protein CASSLVRGQGVYNEQFF.

DNA for the CDR3: TGCAGTGCTATGGGGCAGGGGAGGACTGAAGCTTTCTTT. It encodes CSAMGQGRTEAFF. The chain has TRBV20-1 and TRBJ1-1; tentative D call: TRBD1 (6 bases). CDR1 and CDR2 from the germline V gene are DFQATT and SNEGSKA (reference sequence). V lost 4 bases and J lost 5, with 14 bases in between. The length of the CDR3 is 13 residues.

This chain links TRBV2 with TRBJ1-5; D is unclear. The length of the CDR3 is 14 residues. V was clipped by 4 bases and J by 2 bases, with 9 bases between them. Germline loops: CDR1 SNHLY, CDR2 FYNNEI. The CDR3 DNA follows: TGTGCCAGCAGTGCGGCTGCCGGCAATCAGCCCCAGCATTTT. Its translation: CASSAAAGNQPQHF.

This clonotype occurred once. CDR3 in DNA: TGTGCCAGCAGCCAAGACCCCCGGGGGTACCGGACAGGGATCATGAACACTGAAGCTTTCTTT. Its protein is CASSQDPRGYRTGIMNTEAFF. This sequence joins TRBV3-1 and TRBJ1-1; 8 bases agree with TRBD1. The CDR3 is 21 residues long. CDR1 and CDR2 (germline): LGHDT, YNNKEL (reference sequence). The V and J ends lost 0 bases and 0 bases, in that order; junction bases with no gene match: 18. The full variable domain, rest sourced from reference TRBV3-1 and TRBJ1-1, is DTAVSQTPKYLVTQMGNDKSIKCEQNLGHDTMYWYKQDSKKFLKIMFSYNNKELIINETVPNRFSPKSPDKAHLNLHINSLELGDSAVYFCASSQDPRGYRTGIMNTEAFFGQGTRLTVV.

CDR3 sequence: CASSQGQGTEAFF. In DNA form, the CDR3 reads TGTGCCAGCAGCCAAGGACAGGGCACTGAAGCTTTCTTT. This rearrangement joins TRBV3-1 to TRBJ1-1, with TRBD1 identical over 7 bases. The CDR3 consists of 13 residues. CDR1 is LGHDT and CDR2 is YNNKEL in the germline V gene (reference sequence). The ends lost 1 base at V and 4 bases at J; junction bases unmatched: 0.

This clonotype has only a few counts. The chain combines TRBV5-7 with TRBJ2-7, with 8 bases lining up with TRBD1. TRBV5-7 has ORF status, its function being uncertain. This CDR3 is 14 amino acids long. V was clipped by 3 bases and J by 2 bases; unmatched bases: 4. CDR3 loop: CASSYRTGTYEQYF. Written as DNA, the CDR3 is TGTGCCAGCAGCTATCGGACAGGGACCTACGAGCAGTACTTC.

V and J are TRBV20-1 and TRBJ2-7, with 10 bases lining up with TRBD1. The CDR3 spans 13 residues. The V gene's germline CDR1 is DFQATT and CDR2 SNEGSKA (reference sequence). V trimming: 3 bases; J trimming: 4 bases; junction bases outside the gene matches: 3. The CDR3 protein is CSARGQGIYEQYF. The CDR3 coding sequence is TGCAGTGCTAGGGGACAGGGGATATACGAGCAGTACTTC.

The V gene is TRBV19, the J gene TRBJ1-2, with a weak D call TRBD1 (5 bases). Germline V gives CDR1 LNHDA, CDR2 SQIVND (reference sequence). The CDR3 covers 17 residues. The V gene lost 7 bases and the J gene lost 4 bases, with 25 bases spanning the gap. In DNA, the CDR3 is TGTGCCAGTACTTCCTATTCCGGGACTTTGGGGAGCTATGGCTACACCTTC. Translated: CASTSYSGTLGSYGYTF.

The V call is TRBV6-2 or TRBV6-3, the J call TRBJ2-7; TRBD1 agrees at 7 bases. V dropped 3 bases and J dropped 1; count of bases not matched to a gene: 9. Germline V gives CDR1 MNHEY, CDR2 SVGEGT. This CDR3 has 16 amino acids. The CDR3 sequence is CASSYGATGASYEQYF. CDR3 in DNA: TGTGCCAGCAGTTATGGCGCCACAGGGGCTTCCTACGAGCAGTACTTC.

This sequence joins TRBV20-1 and TRBJ2-1; 11 bases align to TRBD2. This CDR3 is 14 amino acids long. Germline V lookup: CDR1 DFQATT, CDR2 SNEGSKA (reference sequence). V shed 3 bases, J shed 7 bases, and the junction held 5 bases outside the gene matches. The CDR3 is CSASIAGGRNEQFF. The CDR3 DNA sequence: TGCAGTGCTAGCATAGCGGGAGGGCGGAATGAGCAGTTCTTC.

The CDR3 coding sequence is TGTGCCAGCAGTGACTACACAGGGCCCAGGGGCCTTAACTATGGCTACACCTTC. Amino acids: CASSDYTGPRGLNYGYTF. This chain connects TRBV6-1 to TRBJ1-2, with TRBD1 as a possible D gene (6 bases). The CDR3 length is 18 residues. CDR1 and CDR2 from the germline V gene are MNHNS and SASEGT. The V gene lost 3 bases and the J gene lost 1 base, with 21 bases spanning the gap.

This chain joins TRBV2 and TRBJ2-7, with unresolved D. This CDR3 contains 13 residues. V lost 7 bases to trimming and J lost 3 bases, with 13 bases between them. Germline-derived CDR1 and CDR2 are SNHLY and FYNNEI. The CDR3 protein is CASKKDLDYEQYF. The CDR3 DNA is TGTGCCAGCAAGAAAGACCTCGACTACGAGCAGTACTTC. The complete variable domain, with remaining parts taken from reference TRBV2 and TRBJ2-7, reads EPEVTQTPSHQVTQMGQEVILRCVPISNHLYFYWYRQILGQKVEFLVSFYNNEISEKSEIFDDQFSVERPDGSNFTLKIRSTKLEDSAMYFCASKKDLDYEQYFGPGTRLTVT.

This clonotype has just a few counts. The V gene is TRBV7-9, the J gene TRBJ1-1; the D gene is possibly TRBD1 (5 bases). There are 16 residues in the CDR3. Germline lookup yields CDR1 SEHNR and CDR2 FQNEAQ (reference sequence). Trimming pared 4 bases from V and 0 bases from J, leaving 15 bases between. This CDR3 reads CASSSDPGTVNTEAFF. CDR3 DNA: TGTGCCAGCAGCTCCGATCCCGGGACTGTGAACACTGAAGCTTTCTTT. Full variable domain (outside the CDR3, taken from reference TRBV7-9 and TRBJ1-1): DTGVSQNPRHKITKRGQNVTFRCDPISEHNRLYWYRQTLGQGPEFLTYFQNEAQLEKSRLLSDRFSAERPKGSFSTLEIQRTEQGDSAMYLCASSSDPGTVNTEAFFGQGTRLTVV.

CDR3 sequence: CASDSGSWYQETQYF. For the CDR3, the DNA is TGCGCCAGCGACTCGGGAAGTTGGTACCAAGAGACCCAGTACTTC. V gene TRBV5-1 combines with J gene TRBJ2-5, with D maybe TRBD2 (5 bases). This CDR3 spans 15 amino acids. With 7 bases removed from V and 0 bases from J, the gap between germline ends came to 16 bases. Germline CDR1 reads SGHRS; CDR2 reads YFSETQ.

This clonotype was picked up one time. The chain employs TRBV20-1 and TRBJ2-7; 7 nucleotides match TRBD2. Germline CDR1 DFQATT, CDR2 SNEGSKA (reference sequence). J was trimmed by 0 bases and V by 6 bases; bases with no gene match: 11. The CDR3 is made up of 15 amino acids. CDR3 in DNA: TGCAGTGCAACAAGCGGGACCTTAAGCTCCTACGAGCAGTACTTC. Protein: CSATSGTLSSYEQYF.

This rearrangement joins TRBV2 to TRBJ1-2; 8 nucleotides align to TRBD1. V was clipped by 7 bases and J by 2 bases; unmatched bases: 6. The CDR3 has 14 residues. Germline values: CDR1 SNHLY, CDR2 FYNNEI. The CDR3 region has the DNA TGTGCCAGCAATATTAGACAGGGGAACTATGGCTACACCTTC. Its protein is CASNIRQGNYGYTF. The whole variable domain, remainder taken from reference TRBV2 and TRBJ1-2, is EPEVTQTPSHQVTQMGQEVILRCVPISNHLYFYWYRQILGQKVEFLVSFYNNEISEKSEIFDDQFSVERPDGSNFTLKIRSTKLEDSAMYFCASNIRQGNYGYTFGSGTRLTVV.

The CDR3 is CASRTGHDNEQFF. As DNA, the CDR3 is TGTGCCAGCAGAACGGGACACGACAATGAGCAGTTCTTC. The chain combines TRBV6-5 with TRBJ2-1; TRBD1 might be the D (6 bases). Germline CDR1 and CDR2: MNHEY and SVGAGI. CDR3 length: 13 amino acids. V was trimmed by 6 bases and J by 5 bases, leaving 11 bases between them.

In its sample, this clonotype was seen once. The chain's CDR3 is CASSHHRSPGEETQYF. CDR3 DNA sequence: TGTGCCAGCAGCCACCACAGGTCACCCGGCGAGGAGACCCAGTACTTC. The chain combines TRBV3-1 with TRBJ2-5, with D perhaps matching TRBD1 (5 bases). The CDR3 covers 16 residues. Deletions cut 3 bases from V and 5 bases from J, with 19 bases between. Germline lookup yields CDR1 LGHDT and CDR2 YNNKEL (reference sequence).

This chain connects TRBV5-1 to TRBJ1-1, with D perhaps TRBD1 (5 bases). There are 15 residues in the CDR3. CDR1 and CDR2 (germline): SGHRS, YFSETQ. V dropped 4 bases and J dropped 1 base, with 14 bases sitting between them. The CDR3: CASSPRGDQNTEAFF. CDR3 nucleotides: TGCGCCAGCAGCCCCCGGGGGGACCAGAACACTGAAGCTTTCTTT. Together with reference TRBV5-1 and TRBJ1-1, the CDR3 gives the full variable domain: KAGVTQTPRYLIKTRGQQVTLSCSPISGHRSVSWYQQTPGQGLQFLFEYFSETQRNKGNFPGRFSGRQFSNSRSEMNVSTLELGDSALYLCASSPRGDQNTEAFFGQGTRLTVV.

The chain has TRBV2 and TRBJ2-1, with 13 nucleotides matching TRBD2. This CDR3 is built from 15 residues. The V gene end was trimmed by 4 bases and the J gene end by 5 bases; junction bases not matched to a gene: 2. Germline V CDR1 and CDR2: SNHLY, FYNNEI. The CDR3 DNA reads as TGTGCCAGCAGTGGGACTAGCGGGGGCCACAATGAGCAGTTCTTC. It codes for CASSGTSGGHNEQFF. Combining the CDR3 with reference TRBV2 and TRBJ2-1 gives the whole variable domain EPEVTQTPSHQVTQMGQEVILRCVPISNHLYFYWYRQILGQKVEFLVSFYNNEISEKSEIFDDQFSVERPDGSNFTLKIRSTKLEDSAMYFCASSGTSGGHNEQFFGPGTRLTVL.

V gene TRBV18 combines with J gene TRBJ1-1; D unresolved. Per the germline V gene, CDR1 is KGHSH and CDR2 is LQKENI. The CDR3 contains 14 residues. Trimming took 3 bases from V and 0 from J, leaving 8 bases between them. CDR3 protein: CASSPAQLNTEAFF. CDR3 nucleotide sequence: TGTGCCAGCTCACCCGCACAGCTGAACACTGAAGCTTTCTTT.

This sequence joins TRBV25-1 and TRBJ1-1; D is possibly TRBD1 (5 bases). CDR3 size: 12 residues. Trimming removed 3 bases at V and 7 bases at J, with 9 bases between. Per germline, CDR1 MGHDK and CDR2 SYGVNS. The CDR3 DNA sequence: TGTGCCAGCAGTGACAGGGTCGGTGAAGCTTTCTTT. It is translated as CASSDRVGEAFF.